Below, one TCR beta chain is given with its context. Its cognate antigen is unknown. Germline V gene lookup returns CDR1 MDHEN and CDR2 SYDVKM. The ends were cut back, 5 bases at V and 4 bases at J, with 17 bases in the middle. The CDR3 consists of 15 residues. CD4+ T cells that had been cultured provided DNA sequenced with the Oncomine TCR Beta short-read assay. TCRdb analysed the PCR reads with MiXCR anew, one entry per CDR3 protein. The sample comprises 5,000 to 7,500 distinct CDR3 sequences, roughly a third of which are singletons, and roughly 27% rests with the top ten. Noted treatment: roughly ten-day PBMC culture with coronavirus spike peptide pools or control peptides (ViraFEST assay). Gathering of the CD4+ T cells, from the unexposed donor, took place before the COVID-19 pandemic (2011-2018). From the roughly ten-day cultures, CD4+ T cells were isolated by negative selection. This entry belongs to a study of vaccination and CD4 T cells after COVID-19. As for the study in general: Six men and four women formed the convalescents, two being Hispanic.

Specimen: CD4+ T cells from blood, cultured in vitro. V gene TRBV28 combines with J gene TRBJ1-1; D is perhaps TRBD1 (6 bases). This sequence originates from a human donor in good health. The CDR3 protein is CASSPLQGMVTEAFF. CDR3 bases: TGTGCCAGCAGTCCCCTACAGGGTATGGTCACTGAAGCTTTCTTT.